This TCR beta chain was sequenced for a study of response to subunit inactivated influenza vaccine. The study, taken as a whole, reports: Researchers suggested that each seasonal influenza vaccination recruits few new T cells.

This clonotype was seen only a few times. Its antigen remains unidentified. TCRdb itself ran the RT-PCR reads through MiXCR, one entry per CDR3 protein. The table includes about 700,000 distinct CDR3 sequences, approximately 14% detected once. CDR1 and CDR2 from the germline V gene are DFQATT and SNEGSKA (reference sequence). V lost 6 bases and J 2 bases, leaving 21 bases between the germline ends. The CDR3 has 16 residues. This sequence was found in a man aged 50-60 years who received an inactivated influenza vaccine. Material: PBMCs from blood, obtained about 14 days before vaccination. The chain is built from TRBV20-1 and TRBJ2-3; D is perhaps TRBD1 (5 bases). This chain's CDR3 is CSADGMLQGSTDTQYF. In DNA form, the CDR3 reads TGCAGTGCGGACGGAATGTTGCAGGGATCCACAGATACGCAGTATTTT.